Presented here are 28 T cell receptor beta chains from one specimen sequenced in a study of blood T cell repertoires in COVID-19. Profiling relied on immunoSEQ multiplex PCR, and the TCRdb table lists in-frame clones only, not all of them. The data contain 380,000 or so clones, over 65% of them singletons. Sequencing used peripheral blood. The origin of the receptors is a human donor with acute or convalescent COVID-19. The donor label of this sample is uncertain.

The chain combines TRBV4-2 with TRBJ1-4; D not resolved. The CDR3 extends over 14 amino acids. V lost 1 base to trimming and J lost 4 bases, with 7 bases between them. Germline V gives CDR1 LGHNA, CDR2 YNFKEQ. Written as DNA, the CDR3 is TGTGCCAGCAGCCAAGGGTCGGGTAATGAAAAACTGTTTTTT. This translates into CASSQGSGNEKLFF.

This chain joins TRBV7-8 and TRBJ1-1; possibly TRBD1 for D (5 bases). The CDR3 spans 15 residues. Germline CDR1 and CDR2: SGHVS and FQNEAQ. V was cut by 5 bases and J by 1 base, with 14 bases left in between. As DNA, the CDR3 is TGTGCCAGCAGCCCCGAGTGGACAACGAACACTGAAGCTTTCTTT. Translated, it gives CASSPEWTTNTEAFF.

The chain combines TRBV5-1 with TRBJ2-2; 13 bases are shared with TRBD2. In germline, CDR1 is SGHRS, CDR2 YFSETQ. The CDR3 runs to 17 residues. With V trimmed by 3 bases and J by 6 bases, 8 bases remained unmatched. For the CDR3, the DNA is TGCGCCAGCAGCTCCACAACTAGCGGGGGGGCCTCCGGGGAGCTGTTTTTT. This translates into CASSSTTSGGASGELFF. Filled out from reference TRBV5-1 and TRBJ2-2, the complete variable domain reads KAGVTQTPRYLIKTRGQQVTLSCSPISGHRSVSWYQQTPGQGLQFLFEYFSETQRNKGNFPGRFSGRQFSNSRSEMNVSTLELGDSALYLCASSSTTSGGASGELFFGEGSRLTVL.

This clone was detected only a few times. The chain couples TRBV27 to TRBJ1-1, with 9 bases that match TRBD1. The CDR3 is 13 residues long. V dropped 5 bases and J dropped 10; count of bases not matched to a gene: 8. The germline V gene has CDR1 MNHEY and CDR2 SMNVEV (reference sequence). In DNA form, the CDR3 reads TGTGCCAGCAGTGGACAGGGGCTTGAAAGAGCTTTCTTT. Amino acid sequence: CASSGQGLERAFF.

The gene calls are TRBV4-1 and TRBJ1-5; 11 bases are shared with TRBD1. The CDR3 spans 16 residues. V was pared by 4 bases and J by 9 bases, with 11 bases of the junction left unmatched. Germline loops: CDR1 MGHRA, CDR2 YSYEKL. CDR3 protein: CASSPRTGGEAGPQHF. For the CDR3, the DNA is TGCGCCAGCAGCCCCCGGACAGGGGGCGAAGCAGGGCCCCAGCATTTT.

The V gene is TRBV12-3 or TRBV12-4, the J gene TRBJ2-5, with D perhaps TRBD2 (6 bases). The CDR3 runs 13 residues. V gave up 10 bases and J gave up 1 base, with 13 bases separating them. This CDR3 reads CANSAGLQETQYF. The CDR3 coding sequence is TGTGCCAACTCCGCGGGGCTCCAAGAGACCCAGTACTTC.

The rearrangement joins TRBV12-2 to TRBJ2-1; the D call of TRBD2 is as the table states it, not checked on the DNA. TRBV12-2 is termed a pseudogene. This CDR3 is 20 amino acids long. The CDR3, as DNA: TGTGCAAGTCGCTTAGAGACTAGCGGGGGAGCGGCGCGACCCTACAATGAGCAGTTCTTC. Translation gives CASRLETSGGAARPYNEQFF.

The V and J genes are TRBV18 and TRBJ1-1; the D gene is possibly TRBD1 (5 bases). The CDR3 covers 14 residues. Germline CDR1 is KGHSH and CDR2 is LQKENI. The V end was cut by 2 bases, the J end by 4 bases, with 11 bases between. CDR3 sequence (DNA): TGTGCCAGCTCACCAAGTCAGGGTACCACTGAAGCTTTCTTT. This encodes CASSPSQGTTEAFF.

This clone was recorded only once. The sample has other DNA sequences that encode this CDR3 too. The V and J genes are TRBV18 and TRBJ2-5, with TRBD2 matching 8 bases. Trimming at V came to 6 bases and at J to 5 bases, leaving 5 bases not matched to a gene. This CDR3 is built from 13 residues. Germline V gene data show CDR1 as KGHSH and CDR2 as LQKENI. The CDR3: CASSPGLGETQYF. CDR3 coding DNA: TGTGCCAGCTCGCCGGGACTAGGGGAGACCCAGTACTTC.

In regard to this clone: This CDR3 is also generated by other DNA sequences in the sample. V and J are TRBV7-9 and TRBJ2-1; 9 positions match TRBD2. The CDR3 covers 15 residues. Germline V gene sequence: CDR1 SEHNR, CDR2 FQNEAQ (reference sequence). Trimming removed 6 bases from V and 4 bases from J; junction bases left unmatched: 7. The chain's CDR3 is CASSSLAGSYNEQFF. In DNA, the CDR3 is TGTGCCAGCAGTTCCCTAGCGGGATCTTACAATGAGCAGTTCTTC.

In this sample, this clone turned up a few times. V is TRBV29-1 and J is TRBJ1-2; D remains ambiguous. CDR1 and CDR2 (germline): SQVTM, ANQGSEA. This CDR3 is built from 13 residues. Trimming cost V 4 bases and J 0 bases, with 9 bases left between them. CDR3 sequence (DNA): TGCAGCGTTGGGGCAGTCCCTAACTATGGCTACACCTTC. This translates into CSVGAVPNYGYTF.

This chain links TRBV5-1 with TRBJ2-3; 7 bases match TRBD1. J was trimmed by 4 bases and V by 4 bases; bases with no gene match: 6. CDR1 is SGHRS, CDR2 YFSETQ, per germline. The CDR3 runs 14 residues. The CDR3 sequence is CASSRNRGPDTQYF. In DNA form, the CDR3 reads TGCGCCAGCAGCCGTAACAGGGGCCCAGATACGCAGTATTTT. The full variable domain, its missing parts supplied by reference TRBV5-1 and TRBJ2-3, is KAGVTQTPRYLIKTRGQQVTLSCSPISGHRSVSWYQQTPGQGLQFLFEYFSETQRNKGNFPGRFSGRQFSNSRSEMNVSTLELGDSALYLCASSRNRGPDTQYFGPGTRLTVL.

This CDR3 reads CASSELPSGRHLDTQYF. CDR3 coding DNA: TGCGCCAGCAGCGAGCTACCTAGCGGGAGGCACCTAGATACGCAGTATTTT. The chain combines TRBV5-1 with TRBJ2-3; 11 bases map to TRBD2. The CDR3 extends over 17 amino acids. V gave up 4 bases and J gave up 5 bases; unmatched junction bases: 12. Looked up from germline, CDR1 is SGHRS and CDR2 is YFSETQ.

As for this clone: In the same sample, other DNA sequences code for this CDR3. This chain links TRBV7-9 with TRBJ2-2; the D gene is possibly TRBD1 (5 bases). Per germline, CDR1 SEHNR and CDR2 FQNEAQ (reference sequence). Trimming took 2 bases from V and 7 from J, leaving 8 bases between them. The CDR3 totals 13 residues. The CDR3 sequence is CASSLQGFGELFF. The CDR3 nucleotides are TGTGCCAGCAGCTTACAGGGTTTCGGGGAGCTGTTTTTT.

V is TRBV19 and J is TRBJ1-5; 7 bases agree with TRBD1. This CDR3 contains 16 residues. CDR1 and CDR2 from the germline V gene are LNHDA and SQIVND (reference sequence). V gave up 10 bases and J gave up 0 bases; unmatched junction bases: 12. In DNA form, the CDR3 reads TGTGCCACTTCCGACCCAGGGGGACCTAGCAATCAGCCCCAGCATTTT. It encodes CATSDPGGPSNQPQHF.

CDR3 bases: TGTGCCAGTAGTACCCCCCGGGGGGGCCGAGAGACCCAGTACTTC. Protein: CASSTPRGGRETQYF. The chain employs TRBV19 and TRBJ2-5, with 8 positions matching TRBD2. Germline V gives CDR1 LNHDA, CDR2 SQIVND (reference sequence). Germline trimming cut 4 bases from V and 4 bases from J; bases unmatched to any gene: 8. The CDR3 has 15 residues.

The chain has TRBV7-8 and TRBJ2-7; 11 nucleotides line up with TRBD2. The germline V gene encodes CDR1 SGHVS and CDR2 FQNEAQ. The CDR3 spans 14 residues. V was pared by 5 bases and J by 2 bases, with 2 bases of the junction left unmatched. CDR3 sequence: CASSPSGRTYEQYF. The CDR3 DNA reads TGTGCCAGCAGCCCTAGCGGGAGGACCTACGAGCAGTACTTC.

CDR3 residues: CASSYSPGQGHEQYF. The CDR3 DNA reads as TGTGCCAGCAGTTACTCTCCAGGGCAGGGCCACGAGCAGTACTTC. This chain connects TRBV6-2 or TRBV6-3 to TRBJ2-7; D is possibly TRBD1 (5 bases). This CDR3 has 15 amino acids. The germline V gene has CDR1 MNHEY and CDR2 SVGEGT. Between the trimmed V and J ends, which lost 0 bases and 5 bases, there was a span of 14 bases.

The chain joins TRBV6-6 to TRBJ1-1, with TRBD1 matching 7 bases. The germline gives CDR1 MNHNY, CDR2 SVGAGI (reference sequence). This CDR3 is built from 13 residues. Trimming removed 6 bases from V and 10 bases from J; junction bases left unmatched: 11. CDR3 DNA: TGTGCCAGCAGACCCGACAGGGTAGAGGGAGCTTTCTTT. This encodes CASRPDRVEGAFF.

The rearrangement joins TRBV5-5 to TRBJ2-1; 7 bases match TRBD2. Germline lookup yields CDR1 SGHKS and CDR2 YYEKEE (reference sequence). This CDR3 is 15 amino acids long. With V trimmed by 6 bases and J by 3 bases, 9 bases remained unmatched. The CDR3 coding sequence is TGTGCCAGCAAGGTCGGGATAGCGGGCTACAATGAGCAGTTCTTC. This codes for CASKVGIAGYNEQFF.

CDR3 sequence: CATEGQTNYGYTF. In nucleotides, the CDR3 is TGTGCCACCGAGGGACAGACTAACTATGGCTACACCTTC. The gene calls are TRBV19 and TRBJ1-2; 7 nucleotides match TRBD1. This CDR3 has 13 amino acids. The germline gives CDR1 LNHDA, CDR2 SQIVND (reference sequence). V lost 10 bases, J lost 0 bases, and 5 bases stayed unmatched.

This clone was seen just once. This chain uses TRBV18 with TRBJ1-4, with D unclear. Trimming shortened V by 3 bases and J by 12 bases, and 20 bases separated the two germline ends. The V gene's germline CDR1 is KGHSH and CDR2 LQKENI. The CDR3 consists of 15 residues. The CDR3 DNA reads as TGTGCCAGCTCACCTTCCCTCGGGGTCCCCGAGCAACTGTTTTTT. Protein sequence: CASSPSLGVPEQLFF.

This clone was seen only once. The chain recombines TRBV29-1 with TRBJ2-1; TRBD2 matches at 10 bases. Germline V lookup: CDR1 SQVTM, CDR2 ANQGSEA. The CDR3 has 15 amino acids. The V gene end was trimmed by 4 bases and the J gene end by 6 bases; junction bases not matched to a gene: 9. CDR3 loop: CSVGKREGRGNEQFF. CDR3 coding DNA: TGCAGCGTTGGGAAGCGGGAGGGCCGAGGCAATGAGCAGTTCTTC.

This clone was recorded once. The rearrangement links TRBV19 to TRBJ1-1; 11 bases align to TRBD1. Germline CDR1 reads LNHDA; CDR2 reads SQIVND (reference sequence). Trimming cost V 5 bases and J 0 bases; bases outside gene matches: 5. This CDR3 is 16 amino acids long. CDR3: CASSRGTGGMNTEAFF. CDR3 bases: TGTGCCAGTAGTCGGGGGACAGGGGGGATGAACACTGAAGCTTTCTTT.

CDR3 DNA: TGCAGTGCTAGTGTGCTAGCGGGAGGTTACATTCAGTACTTC. Protein: CSASVLAGGYIQYF. V and J are TRBV20-1 and TRBJ2-4; TRBD2 aligns across 11 bases. This CDR3 spans 14 amino acids. Germline trimming cut 3 bases from V and 8 bases from J; bases unmatched to any gene: 6. Germline values: CDR1 DFQATT, CDR2 SNEGSKA (reference sequence).

The V call is TRBV30, the J call TRBJ1-2; maybe TRBD1 (6 bases). Trimming stripped 7 bases from V and 7 bases from J, with 19 bases between. The CDR3 extends over 13 amino acids. Per the germline V gene, CDR1 is GTSNPN and CDR2 is SVGIG (reference sequence). This CDR3 is CAYDGQSGFGYTF. The CDR3, as DNA: TGTGCCTATGACGGACAGTCGGGTTTTGGCTACACCTTC.

The CDR3 DNA is TGCGCCAGCAGTGACCCGGCAGGGGCTGAAGCTTTCTTT. As protein: CASSDPAGAEAFF. The genes are TRBV10-2 and TRBJ1-1, with a possible D match to TRBD1 (6 bases). CDR1 and CDR2 from the germline V gene are WSHSY and SAAADI. The CDR3 is 13 residues long. Trimming removed 3 bases at V and 6 bases at J, with 11 bases between.

The chain combines TRBV27 with TRBJ2-3; 9 bases match TRBD2. The V and J ends lost 8 bases and 2 bases, in that order; junction bases with no gene match: 8. The CDR3 extends over 15 amino acids. Germline V gives CDR1 MNHEY, CDR2 SMNVEV (reference sequence). CDR3 sequence (DNA): TGTGCCAGCTGTCGGACTAGCGCGATCACAGATACGCAGTATTTT. Its protein is CASCRTSAITDTQYF.